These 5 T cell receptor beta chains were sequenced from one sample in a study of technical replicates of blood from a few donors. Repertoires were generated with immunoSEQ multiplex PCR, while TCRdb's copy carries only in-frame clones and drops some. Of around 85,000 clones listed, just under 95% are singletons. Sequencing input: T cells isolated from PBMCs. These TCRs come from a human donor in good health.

The chain's CDR3 is CASSFEQEEKLFF. CDR3 bases: TGCGCCAGCAGCTTTGAACAGGAGGAAAAACTGTTTTTT. The chain couples TRBV5-1 to TRBJ1-4, with D perhaps TRBD1 (5 bases). The V gene lost 2 bases and the J gene lost 8 bases, with 10 bases spanning the gap. This CDR3 region has 13 residues. In germline, CDR1 is SGHRS, CDR2 YFSETQ.

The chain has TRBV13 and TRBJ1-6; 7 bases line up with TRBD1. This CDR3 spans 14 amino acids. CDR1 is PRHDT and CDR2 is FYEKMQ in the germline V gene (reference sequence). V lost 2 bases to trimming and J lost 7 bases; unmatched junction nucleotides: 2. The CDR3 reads CASSLRDRNSPLHF. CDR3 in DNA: TGTGCCAGCAGCTTACGGGACAGAAATTCACCCCTCCACTTT.

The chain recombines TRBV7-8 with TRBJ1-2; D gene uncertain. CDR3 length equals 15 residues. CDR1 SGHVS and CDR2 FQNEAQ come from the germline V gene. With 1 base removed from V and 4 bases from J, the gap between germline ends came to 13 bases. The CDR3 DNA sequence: TGTGCCAGCAGCTTAGGTCGGCGGGAAGGCTATGGCTACACCTTC. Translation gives CASSLGRREGYGYTF.

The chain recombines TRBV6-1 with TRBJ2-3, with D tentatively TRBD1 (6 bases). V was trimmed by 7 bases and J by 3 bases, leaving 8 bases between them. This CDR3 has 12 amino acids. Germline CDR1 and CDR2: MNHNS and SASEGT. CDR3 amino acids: CASNRVTDTQYF. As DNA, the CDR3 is TGTGCCAGCAACAGGGTGACAGATACGCAGTATTTT.

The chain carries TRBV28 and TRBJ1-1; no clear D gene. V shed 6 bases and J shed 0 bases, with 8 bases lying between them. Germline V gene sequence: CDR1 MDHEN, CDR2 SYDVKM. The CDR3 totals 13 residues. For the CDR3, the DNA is TGTGCCAGCAGCCACTCCATGAACACTGAAGCTTTCTTT. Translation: CASSHSMNTEAFF. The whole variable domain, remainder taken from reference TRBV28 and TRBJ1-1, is DVKVTQSSRYLVKRTGEKVFLECVQDMDHENMFWYRQDPGLGLRLIYFSYDVKMKEKGDIPEGYSVSREKKERFSLILESASTNQTSMYLCASSHSMNTEAFFGQGTRLTVV.